The sample holds many counts of the clone carrying this T cell receptor (beta chain). In TCRdb, the 5' RACE reads were re-called with MiXCR into one record per CDR3 protein. This table has some 250,000 distinct CDR3 sequences, about 7.1% appearing once. The data stem from a study of T cells after yellow fever vaccination. Overall study context: Low-cell-number fractions were prepared with SMART-Seq v4 Ultra Low Input.

The CDR3 covers 15 residues. Trimming at V came to 3 bases and at J to 4 bases, leaving 8 bases not matched to a gene. Germline V gives CDR1 DFQATT, CDR2 SNEGSKA (reference sequence). The receptor was derived from a man younger than 40 who received the YFV17D yellow fever vaccine. The chain uses TRBV20-1 and TRBJ2-1, with 8 positions matching TRBD2. The source was CD4+ T cells sorted from PBMCs, collected 15 days after the yellow fever booster vaccination. CDR3: CSASRLGREYNEQFF. The CDR3 DNA reads as TGCAGTGCTAGCAGGCTCGGGAGGGAGTACAATGAGCAGTTCTTC.